The 27 T cell receptor beta chains given below trace back to one sample, sequenced in a study of response to subunit inactivated influenza vaccine. TCRdb reprocessed the RT-PCR reads via MiXCR and lists one record per CDR3 protein. The sample holds over 650,000 distinct CDR3 sequences, around a sixth seen once. Specimen: PBMCs from blood, collected roughly 5 days after vaccination. The receptor source for this set is a man aged 50-60 years who received an inactivated influenza vaccine.

There are a few counts of this clonotype. The V and J genes are TRBV11-2 and TRBJ2-3; 12 nucleotides align to TRBD2. The CDR3 length is 18 residues. Trimming took 1 base from V and 9 from J; bases not matched to a gene: 14. The germline V gene has CDR1 SGHAT and CDR2 FQNNGV. CDR3 loop: CASSLVFATSGGRETQYF. The CDR3 DNA follows: TGTGCCAGCAGCTTAGTATTCGCGACTAGCGGGGGTCGGGAGACGCAGTATTTT.

This clonotype has a handful of counts. The rearrangement uses TRBV20-1 and TRBJ1-1, with unresolved D. The germline V gene encodes CDR1 DFQATT and CDR2 SNEGSKA (reference sequence). Between the trimmed V and J ends, which lost 1 base and 11 bases, there was a span of 14 bases. There are 12 residues in the CDR3. The CDR3 nucleotides are TGCAGTGCTAGAGGGGTGGAGTCTTGGGCTTTCTTT. Its translation: CSARGVESWAFF.

The V and J genes are TRBV6-4 and TRBJ2-7; 9 bases match TRBD2. The CDR3 contains 14 residues. Per the germline V gene, CDR1 is MRHNA and CDR2 is SNTAGT. Losses at the gene ends were 5 bases for V and 3 bases for J; bases not matched to a gene: 5. CDR3 protein: CASSPLAGNYEQYF. The CDR3 DNA reads as TGTGCCAGCAGTCCACTAGCGGGCAACTACGAGCAGTACTTC.

This clonotype was counted between two and nine times. This chain joins TRBV7-9 and TRBJ2-3; the D gene is possibly TRBD1 (5 bases). The CDR3 loop spans 14 amino acids. Trimming cost V 6 bases and J 0 bases, with 10 bases left between them. Germline CDR1 SEHNR, CDR2 FQNEAQ (reference sequence). The CDR3 DNA reads as TGTGCCAGCAGACAGGACGCTAGCACAGATACGCAGTATTTT. Its translation: CASRQDASTDTQYF. Drawing the rest from reference TRBV7-9 and TRBJ2-3, the complete variable domain is DTGVSQNPRHKITKRGQNVTFRCDPISEHNRLYWYRQTLGQGPEFLTYFQNEAQLEKSRLLSDRFSAERPKGSFSTLEIQRTEQGDSAMYLCASRQDASTDTQYFGPGTRLTVL.

This clonotype was recorded a few times. V and J are TRBV21-1 and TRBJ2-5; whether TRBD1, the table's D call, matches the DNA was not checked. TRBV21-1 is a listed pseudogene. This CDR3 contains 18 residues. CDR3 region: CASSKSPPRLGCGETQYF. CDR3 DNA: TGTGCCAGCAGCAAAAGCCCCCCCAGACTAGGCTGTGGAGAGACCCAGTACTTC.

This chain uses TRBV6-5 with TRBJ2-1; possibly TRBD2 for D (6 bases). The CDR3 totals 18 residues. Trimming stripped 2 bases from V and 9 bases from J, with 26 bases between. The germline gives CDR1 MNHEY, CDR2 SVGAGI. The CDR3 DNA is TGTGCCAGCAGTTACGGGATAGACTTCCCCGGGAGAAGCGGTGAGCAGTTCTTC. Its protein is CASSYGIDFPGRSGEQFF.

Notes on this clonotype: The junction departs from the called germline gene at one end, perhaps through a read error. This chain joins TRBV20-1 and TRBJ2-3; 7 positions match TRBD2. Germline V gene sequence: CDR1 DFQATT, CDR2 SNEGSKA (reference sequence). This CDR3 has 14 residues. The CDR3 DNA reads TGCAGTACTAGCGTTATGGTGGGCACAGATACGCAGTATTTT. This codes for CSTSVMVGTDTQYF.

The V gene is TRBV12-5, the J gene TRBJ2-1; 8 nucleotides match TRBD2. This CDR3 has 14 residues. Germline CDR1 and CDR2: LGHNT and FRNRAP. After removal of 3 bases from V and 3 bases from J, the junction contained 1 base not matched to a gene. The CDR3 loop reads CASGFGGDYNEQFF. Here the CDR3 DNA reads TGTGCTAGTGGTTTCGGGGGGGACTACAATGAGCAGTTCTTC.

This clonotype has a handful of counts. This could be a read error, since a much larger clone is one nucleotide away. The chain couples TRBV28 to TRBJ1-2, with TRBD1 matching over 7 bases. After removal of 7 bases from V and 0 bases from J, the junction contained 5 bases not matched to a gene. The CDR3 contains 14 residues. Germline lookup yields CDR1 MDHEN and CDR2 SYDVKM. CDR3 DNA: TGTGCCAGCACTTCCGGGACAGCTAACTATGGCTACACCTTC. Translation gives CASTSGTANYGYTF.

V and J are TRBV6-2 or TRBV6-3 and TRBJ2-1; 14 positions agree with TRBD2. This CDR3 is built from 20 residues. V gave up 3 bases and J gave up 0 bases; unmatched junction bases: 10. The germline CDR1 and CDR2 sequences are MNHEY and SVGEGT. DNA of the CDR3: TGTGCCAGCAGTTATCCGGGACTAGCGGGAGTCCCTAGCTCCTACAATGAGCAGTTCTTC. As protein: CASSYPGLAGVPSSYNEQFF.

This clonotype came up a few times. J is TRBJ2-7 and V is TRBV20-1; D gene unclear. The V and J ends lost 3 bases and 2 bases respectively, with 14 bases between them. The CDR3 is 14 residues long. Germline V CDR1 and CDR2: DFQATT, SNEGSKA (reference sequence). CDR3 DNA: TGCAGTGCTAGTGGTTCCATTTTCCCCTACGAGCAGTACTTC. It encodes CSASGSIFPYEQYF.

This clonotype was seen more than once but under ten times. The chain joins TRBV6-2 or TRBV6-3 to TRBJ2-1; perhaps TRBD1 as D (6 bases). The CDR3 extends over 18 amino acids. Trimming pared 0 bases from V and 4 bases from J, leaving 19 bases between. From germline, CDR1 is MNHEY and CDR2 SVGEGT. The CDR3 sequence is CASSYSRRNRAGYNEQFF. The CDR3 nucleotides are TGTGCCAGCAGTTACTCTAGACGGAACAGGGCGGGTTACAATGAGCAGTTCTTC.

This chain connects TRBV6-1 to TRBJ2-1; 9 bases align to TRBD2. V lost 0 bases and J lost 7; bases outside the gene matches: 4. The CDR3 length is 15 residues. In germline, CDR1 is MNHNS, CDR2 SASEGT. Written as DNA, the CDR3 is TGTGCCAGCAGTGAAGCGCAGAGCGGGGGGAATGAGCAGTTCTTC. Its protein product is CASSEAQSGGNEQFF.

The rearrangement links TRBV20-1 to TRBJ1-1, with D possibly matching TRBD1 (6 bases). Per germline, CDR1 DFQATT and CDR2 SNEGSKA (reference sequence). The CDR3 spans 14 residues. The V gene lost 3 bases and the J gene lost 4 bases, with 15 bases spanning the gap. CDR3 sequence: CSASILGQLTEAFF. Written as DNA, the CDR3 is TGCAGTGCTAGTATCCTCGGACAGCTCACTGAAGCTTTCTTT.

Remarks on this clonotype: A read error may produce the germline difference seen at one junction end. The chain uses TRBV5-1 and TRBJ2-3; D may be TRBD1 (5 bases). The CDR3 is 12 amino acids. Looked up from germline, CDR1 is SGHRS and CDR2 is YFSETQ. The CDR3 bases are TGCGCCAGCAGCTTGGCAGGGATTCGAAAGGTGTTT. Translation gives CASSLAGIRKVF.

The chain is built from TRBV9 and TRBJ2-1; 8 bases map to TRBD2. The J segment lost 7 bases and the V segment lost 3 bases, leaving 6 bases of the junction unmatched. From germline, CDR1 is SGDLS and CDR2 YYNGEE. CDR3 length: 14 residues. CDR3 DNA: TGTGCCAGCAGCGAGGGCGGGAGGCCAAATGAGCAGTTCTTC. It encodes CASSEGGRPNEQFF.

The V and J genes are TRBV6-1 and TRBJ1-5; D gene uncertain. The V gene's germline CDR1 is MNHNS and CDR2 SASEGT. Between the trimmed V and J ends, which lost 5 bases and 9 bases, there was a span of 14 bases. This CDR3 is 13 amino acids long. CDR3: CASSPGLGRPQHF. CDR3 nucleotide sequence: TGTGCCAGCAGTCCAGGCCTTGGGCGGCCCCAGCATTTT.

The chain has TRBV5-1 and TRBJ2-1, with 14 bases fitting TRBD2. This CDR3 spans 19 amino acids. CDR1 and CDR2 from the germline V gene are SGHRS and YFSETQ. The V and J ends lost 0 bases and 0 bases, in that order; junction bases with no gene match: 5. CDR3 region: CASSLGGLAGVNSYNEQFF. The CDR3 region has the DNA TGCGCCAGCAGCTTGGGGGGACTAGCGGGAGTAAACTCCTACAATGAGCAGTTCTTC.

This clonotype was picked up many times. V gene TRBV5-1 combines with J gene TRBJ1-2; D possibly corresponds to TRBD1 (5 bases). CDR1 is SGHRS and CDR2 is YFSETQ in the germline V gene. This CDR3 has 13 amino acids. Trimming took off 4 bases at V and 6 bases at J, with 13 bases between the two ends. The CDR3 bases are TGCGCCAGCAGCCCCCGGGGGGTAGATGGCTACACCTTC. Its translation is CASSPRGVDGYTF.

V usage is TRBV11-2 and J usage is TRBJ2-5; D not resolved. With 1 base removed from V and 5 bases from J, the gap between germline ends came to 20 bases. Germline V gene lookup returns CDR1 SGHAT and CDR2 FQNNGV. This CDR3 is built from 17 residues. Here the CDR3 DNA reads TGTGCCAGCAGCTTAGTTTCGAGCTCCCTGACCGGGGAGACCCAGTACTTC. Translated, it gives CASSLVSSSLTGETQYF.

This clonotype showed up just a few times. V usage is TRBV20-1 and J usage is TRBJ1-6; possibly TRBD1 for D (5 bases). CDR3 length equals 12 residues. Germline-derived CDR1 and CDR2 are DFQATT and SNEGSKA (reference sequence). V lost 4 bases, J lost 9 bases, and 10 bases lay in between. The CDR3 DNA reads TGCAGTGCTACGGGACCCGGTTCACCCCTCCACTTT. This sequence encodes CSATGPGSPLHF.

A single count supports this clonotype. This sequence may be a read error, since a much larger clone differs from it by one base. The CDR3 loop reads CASSLGTVHVYTF. CDR3 nucleotide sequence: TGTGCCAGCAGTTTGGGGACAGTACATGTCTACACCTTC. V is TRBV12-3 or TRBV12-4 and J is TRBJ1-2; TRBD1 agrees at 7 bases. CDR3 length: 13 residues. V gave up 3 bases and J gave up 10 bases; unmatched junction bases: 8.

The chain couples TRBV12-3 or TRBV12-4 to TRBJ2-3, with D possibly being TRBD2 (5 bases). This CDR3 is 13 amino acids long. V was cut by 5 bases and J by 6 bases, with 12 bases left in between. DNA of the CDR3: TGTGCCAGCAGTGTCTACGGGGAGGATACGCAGTATTTT. It encodes CASSVYGEDTQYF.

This clonotype was seen ten or more times. The chain links TRBV5-6 to TRBJ2-7; 8 positions agree with TRBD1. V gave up 3 bases and J gave up 0 bases; unmatched junction bases: 17. CDR1 and CDR2 from the germline V gene are SGHDT and YYEEEE. The CDR3 spans 19 residues. The CDR3 DNA sequence: TGTGCCAGCAGCTCTTCGCCAGGGGGCTATCTGACGAGCTCCTACGAGCAGTACTTC. Its protein is CASSSSPGGYLTSSYEQYF.

This clonotype was counted many times. The CDR3 bases are TGTGCCAGCAGCCCGGTGGACAGCTCCTACGAGCAGTACTTC. Protein sequence: CASSPVDSSYEQYF. J is TRBJ2-7 and V is TRBV12-3 or TRBV12-4, with D perhaps TRBD1 (6 bases). The CDR3 sequence is 14 residues long. V dropped 6 bases and J dropped 0 bases, with 12 bases sitting between them.

In this sample, this clonotype turned up a few times. This chain joins TRBV20-1 and TRBJ1-5; D is unclear. Germline loops: CDR1 DFQATT, CDR2 SNEGSKA (reference sequence). This CDR3 has 13 amino acids. Trimming removed 6 bases from V and 1 base from J, with 10 bases in between. The CDR3 is CSANRESNQPQHF. The CDR3 DNA reads TGCAGTGCAAACCGGGAGAGCAATCAGCCCCAGCATTTT.

The CDR3 sequence is CAWSEFRNYEQYF. The CDR3 nucleotides read TGTGCCTGGAGTGAGTTCCGTAACTACGAGCAGTACTTC. The chain couples TRBV30 to TRBJ2-7; D uncertain. This CDR3 is 13 amino acids long. Germline V lookup: CDR1 GTSNPN, CDR2 SVGIG (reference sequence). Trimming pared 1 base from V and 3 bases from J, leaving 10 bases between. The full variable domain, with the rest looked up from reference TRBV30 and TRBJ2-7, is SQTIHQWPATLVQPVGSPLSLECTVEGTSNPNLYWYRQAAGRGLQLLFYSVGIGQISSEVPQNLSASRPQDRQFILSSKKLLLSDSGFYLCAWSEFRNYEQYFGPGTRLTVT.